This is a list of T cell receptor beta chains from one sample in a study of T cells in Graves' hyperthyroidism and ophthalmopathy. TCRdb called the multiplex PCR reads again in MiXCR, with one record for every CDR3 protein. The profile shows roughly 500,000 distinct CDR3 sequences, around 45% of them singletons. The sequenced sample was peripheral blood or thyroid tissue (not recorded which). These receptors all come from an adult woman with Graves' disease, either hyperthyroidism or ophthalmopathy (not recorded which). Both conserved end residues are part of each CDR3. A D gene is named only where the DNA matches it firmly. Only some rows state a clone size, as once, few, many or a class for expanded clones.

cdr3_length clone_size j_call d_call v_call cdr3_aa cdr3_nt
17 many TRBJ2-7 TRBD2 TRBV14 CASSQDRVGGRAHEQYF TGTGCCAGCAGCCAAGATAGAGTGGGCGGGAGGGCCCACGAGCAGTACTTC
10 many TRBJ2-5 . TRBV11-2 CASSGATQYF TGTGCCAGCAGTGGGGCGACCCAGTACTTC
13 . TRBJ1-2 TRBD1 TRBV10-3 CAISESTGEGYTF TGTGCCATCAGTGAGTCGACAGGGGAAGGCTACACTTTC
17 many TRBJ2-7 TRBD1 TRBV7-9 CASSKSDRGPLTYEQYF TGTGCCAGCAGCAAATCGGACAGGGGGCCTCTTACCTACGAGCAGTACTTC
13 many TRBJ1-5 TRBD1 TRBV20-1 CSARADRVQPQHF TGCAGTGCTAGAGCTGACAGGGTTCAGCCCCAGCATTTT
14 . TRBJ2-1 TRBD1 TRBV19 CAPLTGTVGNEQFF TGTGCCCCATTGACCGGGACAGTGGGCAATGAGCAGTTCTTC
13 . TRBJ1-5 . TRBV2 CASSLSNNQPQHF TGTGCCAGCAGCTTATCAAACAATCAGCCCCAGCATTTT
14 . TRBJ2-7 . TRBV9 CASSQGPPLYEQYF TGTGCCAGCAGTCAGGGACCGCCACTGTACGAGCAGTACTTC
16 . TRBJ1-3 TRBD1 TRBV5-1 CASSRGTGGFGNTIYF TGCGCCAGCAGCCGAGGGACAGGGGGCTTTGGAAACACCATATATTTT
14 many TRBJ1-4 TRBD1 TRBV6-6 CASSYGTGGGKLFF TGTGCCAGCAGTTACGGGACAGGGGGCGGAAAACTGTTTTTT
16 . TRBJ2-6 . TRBV7-9 CASSDILSWVGDPLTF TGTGCCAGCAGCGATATTCTGTCGTGGGTCGGAGACCCCCTGACTTTC
15 once TRBJ2-6 TRBD1 TRBV12-3/TRBV12-4 CASSQGTAGANVLTF TGTGCCAGCAGTCAGGGGACAGCTGGGGCCAACGTCCTGACTTTC
15 . TRBJ1-1 TRBD1 TRBV19 CASSTNRDSRTEAFF TGTGCCAGTAGTACCAACCGGGACAGCAGGACTGAAGCTTTCTTT
13 . TRBJ1-1 TRBD1 TRBV29-1 CSVDNRDREEAFF TGCAGCGTTGATAACCGGGACAGGGAAGAAGCTTTCTTT
13 many TRBJ1-5 . TRBV12-3/TRBV12-4 CASSSIRNQPQHF TGTGCCAGCAGCTCTATAAGGAATCAGCCCCAGCATTTT
14 . TRBJ1-5 . TRBV24-1 CATSEQGLNQPQHF TGTGCCACCAGTGAGCAGGGACTCAATCAGCCCCAGCATTTT
15 once TRBJ1-1 TRBD1 TRBV7-2 CASSYRQGAYTEAFF TGTGCCAGCAGCTACCGACAGGGGGCTTATACTGAAGCTTTCTTT
15 many TRBJ2-5 . TRBV7-9 CASSSMGGEKETQYF TGTGCCAGCAGCTCCATGGGGGGAGAAAAAGAGACCCAGTACTTC
15 . TRBJ1-1 . TRBV15 CATSRTRPGGTEAFF TGTGCCACCAGCAGAACGCGGCCGGGGGGGACTGAAGCTTTCTTT
13 once TRBJ2-5 . TRBV10-3 CAISIQGRETQYF TGTGCCATCAGTATACAGGGTAGAGAGACCCAGTACTTC
13 . TRBJ2-7 . TRBV29-1 CSVEMGASYEQYF TGCAGCGTTGAAATGGGAGCCTCCTACGAGCAGTACTTC
13 many TRBJ2-7 . TRBV7-2 CASSLEWRNEQYF TGTGCCAGCAGCTTAGAATGGAGGAACGAGCAGTACTTC
13 few TRBJ1-1 . TRBV30 CADRPSSNTEAFF TGTGCCGACAGACCGTCCTCGAACACTGAAGCTTTCTTT
12 . TRBJ1-1 . TRBV7-4 CASSLGGARAFF TGTGCCAGCAGCTTAGGTGGGGCGCGAGCTTTCTTT
17 . TRBJ2-7 TRBD1 TRBV20-1 CSASGLDRTGGWYEQYF TGCAGTGCTAGTGGTTTGGACCGGACAGGGGGCTGGTACGAGCAGTACTTC
11 many TRBJ2-5 . TRBV20-1 CSATAQETQYF TGCAGTGCTACTGCTCAAGAGACCCAGTACTTC